These 20 T cell receptor beta chains share one sample of origin, sequenced in a study of shared T cell receptors in the human thymus. Libraries were prepared by immunoSEQ multiplex PCR; TCRdb keeps only in-frame clonotypes and omits some of them. Among approximately 730,000 clones listed, approximately 83% were seen once. The same sample was also used in a study of human thymus T cells.

Sequenced: thymocytes. The source of these receptors is a girl under two years old with a congenital heart defect.

The chain links TRBV7-9 to TRBJ1-1, with TRBD1 matching over 7 bases. V was pared by 3 bases and J by 10 bases, with 8 bases of the junction left unmatched. The length of the CDR3 is 13 residues. Germline CDR1 and CDR2: SEHNR and FQNEAQ (reference sequence). The CDR3 sequence is CASSLEDRDGAFF. The CDR3 DNA reads as TGTGCCAGCAGCTTGGAAGACAGGGACGGAGCTTTCTTT.

The chain recombines TRBV7-9 with TRBJ1-1; 9 nucleotides match TRBD1. CDR3 length: 16 residues. CDR1 and CDR2 (germline): SEHNR, FQNEAQ (reference sequence). V lost 2 bases to trimming and J lost 3 bases; unmatched junction nucleotides: 7. The CDR3 DNA sequence: TGTGCCAGCAGCTTAAAAGGTCGGGACAGGGACACTGAAGCTTTCTTT. Protein sequence: CASSLKGRDRDTEAFF.

The chain couples TRBV19 to TRBJ2-1; a weak D match, TRBD1 (6 bases). This CDR3 has 16 amino acids. Germline CDR1 is LNHDA and CDR2 is SQIVND (reference sequence). The V gene lost 2 bases and the J gene lost 6 bases, with 17 bases spanning the gap. CDR3 DNA sequence: TGTGCCAGTAGTATAAAATCCGAAGACAGGTCCAATGAGCAGTTCTTC. It encodes CASSIKSEDRSNEQFF.

The chain uses TRBV13 and TRBJ2-7; D is unclear. CDR3 length: 13 amino acids. Trimming took off 3 bases at V and 6 bases at J, with 12 bases between the two ends. Germline V gives CDR1 PRHDT, CDR2 FYEKMQ (reference sequence). CDR3 sequence: CASSFLKLAEQYF. CDR3 bases: TGTGCCAGCAGCTTCCTTAAGCTTGCCGAGCAGTACTTC.

The chain recombines TRBV4-1 with TRBJ1-6; D is possibly TRBD1 (6 bases). Germline assignment: CDR1 MGHRA and CDR2 YSYEKL. The CDR3 length is 15 residues. The V gene lost 6 bases and the J gene lost 3 bases, with 12 bases spanning the gap. CDR3 region: CASRIQTGYNSPLHF. CDR3 bases: TGCGCCAGCAGGATCCAGACAGGCTATAATTCACCCCTCCACTTT.

The chain joins TRBV6-5 to TRBJ2-5; 12 nucleotides align to TRBD2. CDR1 and CDR2 (germline): MNHEY, SVGAGI. V was clipped by 7 bases and J by 3 bases; unmatched bases: 6. The CDR3 contains 15 residues. CDR3 protein: CASTPLAGGKETQYF. In nucleotides, the CDR3 is TGTGCCAGCACCCCCCTAGCGGGGGGGAAAGAGACCCAGTACTTC.

In this sample, this clone turned up once. This chain connects TRBV30 to TRBJ1-5, with a tentative D call TRBD1 (6 bases). Trimming took off 0 bases at V and 6 bases at J, with 12 bases between the two ends. The germline CDR1 and CDR2 sequences are GTSNPN and SVGIG (reference sequence). CDR3 length equals 14 residues. DNA of the CDR3: TGTGCCTGGAGTGTCGGGACAATTACTCAGCCCCAGCATTTT. This translates into CAWSVGTITQPQHF.

The chain recombines TRBV4-1 with TRBJ1-4; TRBD1 matches 10 bases. V dropped 0 bases and J dropped 0; count of bases not matched to a gene: 10. The CDR3 covers 20 residues. From germline, CDR1 is MGHRA and CDR2 YSYEKL. CDR3: CASSQDRTGGQNATNEKLFF. Here the CDR3 DNA reads TGCGCCAGCAGCCAAGACCGGACAGGGGGGCAAAATGCAACTAATGAAAAACTGTTTTTT.

The chain has TRBV19 and TRBJ1-2, with unresolved D. CDR1 and CDR2 from the germline V gene are LNHDA and SQIVND (reference sequence). The CDR3 is made up of 15 amino acids. V dropped 4 bases and J dropped 0 bases, with 12 bases sitting between them. This CDR3 reads CASSREADTNYGYTF. The CDR3 DNA is TGTGCCAGTAGTAGGGAGGCGGATACTAACTATGGCTACACCTTC.

On this clone: Distinct nucleotide sequences in the sample also encode this CDR3. The V and J genes are TRBV4-3 and TRBJ2-7; 8 bases line up with TRBD1. J gave up 4 bases and V 0 bases, and 5 bases lay outside the gene matches. Germline V gives CDR1 LGHNA, CDR2 YSLEER. The CDR3 is 15 residues long. This CDR3 is CASSQDRQGRYEQYF. In nucleotides, the CDR3 is TGCGCCAGCAGCCAAGATCGACAGGGGAGGTACGAGCAGTACTTC.

This clone is a singleton in its sample. The genes are TRBV6-6 and TRBJ1-1; possibly TRBD1 for D (5 bases). Trimming took 0 bases from V and 3 from J, leaving 8 bases between them. Germline V gene sequence: CDR1 MNHNY, CDR2 SVGAGI (reference sequence). The CDR3 is 14 amino acids. The chain's CDR3 is CASSYSIGDTEAFF. CDR3 nucleotides: TGTGCCAGCAGTTACTCGATAGGGGACACTGAAGCTTTCTTT.

The chain recombines TRBV19 with TRBJ1-2; weak D call: TRBD1 (5 bases). The CDR3 is 13 amino acids. Trimming cost V 5 bases and J 6 bases, with 13 bases left between them. Germline loops: CDR1 LNHDA, CDR2 SQIVND (reference sequence). CDR3 residues: CASSARTSDGYTF. CDR3 bases: TGTGCCAGTAGTGCCCGGACATCCGATGGCTACACCTTC.

The rearrangement uses TRBV4-1 and TRBJ2-1; 10 positions agree with TRBD2. Germline values: CDR1 MGHRA, CDR2 YSYEKL. V shed 0 bases, J shed 4 bases, and the junction held 6 bases outside the gene matches. This CDR3 contains 17 residues. DNA for the CDR3: TGCGCCAGCAGCCAAGATGAGGAGCGGGGGGGGTACAATGAGCAGTTCTTC. Translation gives CASSQDEERGGYNEQFF.

A few counts support this clone. The chain has TRBV7-6 and TRBJ1-1; no clear D. The V gene lost 5 bases and the J gene lost 6 bases, with 19 bases spanning the gap. CDR1 is SGHVS and CDR2 is FNYEAQ in the germline V gene. The length of the CDR3 is 15 residues. Here the CDR3 reads CASSREHKQWPEAFF. For the CDR3, the DNA is TGTGCCAGCAGCCGGGAACATAAACAGTGGCCTGAAGCTTTCTTT.

The genes are TRBV2 and TRBJ2-3; D may be TRBD1 (6 bases). The germline V gene encodes CDR1 SNHLY and CDR2 FYNNEI. The germline V and J ends were trimmed by 2 bases and 3 bases, with 12 bases remaining between them. CDR3 length equals 15 residues. CDR3 sequence (DNA): TGTGCCAGCAGTGAAAAGGGGGACGCTACAGATACGCAGTATTTT. It is translated as CASSEKGDATDTQYF.

The chain couples TRBV6-1 to TRBJ1-6; 8 bases align to TRBD1. The CDR3 spans 15 residues. The V segment lost 6 bases and the J segment 8 bases; nucleotides outside the gene matches: 9. The germline V gene has CDR1 MNHNS and CDR2 SASEGT. The CDR3 loop is CASRIRQGRDSPLHF. CDR3 in DNA: TGTGCCAGCAGAATCCGACAGGGGCGGGATTCACCCCTCCACTTT.

The V and J genes are TRBV29-1 and TRBJ2-1; 10 bases map to TRBD2. CDR1 is SQVTM, CDR2 ANQGSEA, per germline. Trimming cost V 7 bases and J 9 bases; bases outside gene matches: 9. CDR3 size: 13 residues. DNA for the CDR3: TGCAGCGGAGCGGGGGGGCGGGTTATTGAGCAGTTCTTC. It translates to CSGAGGRVIEQFF.

The chain links TRBV4-1 to TRBJ1-4, with 10 bases matching TRBD1. CDR3 length: 16 amino acids. CDR1 MGHRA and CDR2 YSYEKL come from the germline V gene. V gave up 1 base and J gave up 8 bases; unmatched junction bases: 7. As DNA, the CDR3 is TGCGCCAGCAGCCAAGCGGGGACAGGGGTTTACGAAAAACTGTTTTTT. It translates to CASSQAGTGVYEKLFF.

The chain joins TRBV25-1 to TRBJ1-2, with D hard to call. This CDR3 comprises 11 residues. V shed 2 bases and J shed 8 bases, with 6 bases lying between them. CDR1 and CDR2 (germline): MGHDK, SYGVNS. CDR3 protein: CASSENAGYTF. In DNA form, the CDR3 reads TGTGCCAGCAGTGAAAACGCGGGCTACACCTTC.

This clone was counted a few times. The V and J genes are TRBV28 and TRBJ2-1; 7 bases align to TRBD1. The V segment lost 6 bases and the J segment 2 bases; nucleotides outside the gene matches: 7. Germline V CDR1 and CDR2: MDHEN, SYDVKM. This CDR3 comprises 15 residues. CDR3 region: CASSCDRVPYNEQFF. The CDR3 DNA sequence: TGTGCCAGCAGCTGCGACAGGGTCCCCTACAATGAGCAGTTCTTC.